This T cell receptor beta chain was found in a study of Ad26.COV2.S vaccination and SARS-CoV-2 variants. Assay: immunoSEQ multiplex PCR; the TCRdb copy retains only in-frame clones and omits some. The sample contains hundreds of thousands of clones, about 89% of which appear only once. Treatment here: roughly 19 received Ad26.COV2.S at low or high dose, single or two shots; roughly five received placebo; per-sample allocation not given. Samples analyzed were those drawn on day 63 after the first vaccine or placebo injection. Adults aged 18-55 years in Boston included the donor. Vaccination used an Ad26 vector expressing Wuhan-strain SARS-CoV-2 spike. Germline V gene sequence: CDR1 SGHDT, CDR2 YYEEEE. This CDR3 comprises 14 residues. V was cut by 7 bases and J by 5 bases, with 19 bases left in between.

Sequenced material: peripheral blood, taken in a trial of Ad26.COV2.S vaccine versus placebo. The receptor comes from a person between 18 and 60 years old who received the Ad26.COV2.S COVID-19 vaccine or a placebo. This sequence joins TRBV5-6 and TRBJ2-7; D is uncertain. As DNA, the CDR3 is TGTGCCAGCGGGTGGTGGGCGAACGGCCACGAGCAGTACTTC. This codes for CASGWWANGHEQYF.